This is a list of T cell receptor beta chains from one sample in a study of OX40 agonist ivuxolimab in advanced cancers. Profiling relied on immunoSEQ multiplex PCR, and the TCRdb table lists in-frame clones only, not all of them. The sample carries tens of thousands of clones, approximately 92% recorded once. Sample: CD4+ or CD8+ T cells sorted from blood, taken in a trial of the OX40 agonist ivuxolimab. Receptors were obtained from an adult with an advanced solid tumor such as melanoma, head and neck, liver or kidney cancer. The CDR3 runs from the conserved cysteine through the conserved F or W. A D gene is named only where the DNA matches it firmly. Size values are once, few and many counts, or a class for expanded clones, and some rows have none.

V gene: TRBV4-3
J gene: TRBJ2-1
clone size: .
D gene: .
CDR3 DNA: TGCGCCAGCAGCCCCCAGACTCGGGGAGGATCCTACAATGAGCAGTTCTTC
CDR3 protein: CASSPQTRGGSYNEQFF

V gene: TRBV6-1
J gene: TRBJ1-3
clone size: .
D gene: .
CDR3 DNA: TGTGCCAGCAGTGACCCCACCGGCCGATCAGAAGGCGCGAGGAACACCATATATTTT
CDR3 protein: CASSDPTGRSEGARNTIYF

V gene: TRBV23-1
J gene: TRBJ2-1
clone size: .
D gene: TRBD1
CDR3 DNA: TGCGCCAGCAGTCGGGGACAGGGCGACTGGAGCGCCGATTCCTACAATGAGCAGTTCTTC
CDR3 protein: CASSRGQGDWSADSYNEQFF

V gene: TRBV19
J gene: TRBJ2-1
clone size: once
D gene: TRBD2
CDR3 DNA: TGTGCCAGTAGAAAAACACCCGGGGCGGGAGGACGACCAGGGGAGCAGTTCTTC
CDR3 protein: CASRKTPGAGGRPGEQFF

V gene: TRBV5-1
J gene: TRBJ1-4
clone size: .
D gene: .
CDR3 DNA: TGCGCCAGCAGCTTGTTCGTCGGCGAGAATGAAAAACTGTTTTTT
CDR3 protein: CASSLFVGENEKLFF

V gene: TRBV19
J gene: TRBJ1-5
clone size: .
D gene: TRBD1
CDR3 DNA: TGTGCCAGTAGTATCTCCGGACAGGGTCTCTATCAGCCCCAGCATTTT
CDR3 protein: CASSISGQGLYQPQHF

V gene: TRBV6-5
J gene: TRBJ1-1
clone size: .
D gene: .
CDR3 DNA: TGTGCCAGCGGAGGGGTTATTGGAACTGAAGCTTTCTTT
CDR3 protein: CASGGVIGTEAFF

V gene: TRBV28
J gene: TRBJ2-7
clone size: .
D gene: TRBD2
CDR3 DNA: TGTGCCAGCAGTTTAAGTAGCGGGGGTTCCTACGAGCAGTACTTC
CDR3 protein: CASSLSSGGSYEQYF

V gene: TRBV5-1
J gene: TRBJ1-2
clone size: .
D gene: .
CDR3 DNA: TGCGCCAGCAGCTTGGGGGACGCTATTTGGGGCTACACCTTC
CDR3 protein: CASSLGDAIWGYTF

V gene: TRBV18
J gene: TRBJ1-5
clone size: .
D gene: TRBD1
CDR3 DNA: TGTGCCAGCTCACCCACAACAGGGGGCGGACAGCCCCAGCATTTT
CDR3 protein: CASSPTTGGGQPQHF

V gene: TRBV5-1
J gene: TRBJ2-6
clone size: .
D gene: .
CDR3 DNA: TGCGCCAGCATCTTAGGGGTCTCCGGGGCCAACGTCCTGACTTTC
CDR3 protein: CASILGVSGANVLTF

V gene: TRBV7-2
J gene: TRBJ1-5
clone size: .
D gene: .
CDR3 DNA: TGTGCCAGCAGCTCCTCCCGACAGGAAGGGACCCAGCATTTT
CDR3 protein: CASSSSRQEGTQHF

V gene: TRBV7-2
J gene: TRBJ1-5
clone size: .
D gene: .
CDR3 DNA: TGTGCCAGCAGCGGCTCCCAAGCTCAGCCCCAGCATTTT
CDR3 protein: CASSGSQAQPQHF

V gene: TRBV2
J gene: TRBJ1-6
clone size: .
D gene: .
CDR3 DNA: TGTGCCAGCAGGACGGATTATAATTCACCCCTCCACTTT
CDR3 protein: CASRTDYNSPLHF

V gene: TRBV7-9
J gene: TRBJ2-3
clone size: .
D gene: .
CDR3 DNA: TGTGCCAGCAGCTATGGGGGCACAGATACGCAGTATTTT
CDR3 protein: CASSYGGTDTQYF

V gene: TRBV18
J gene: TRBJ2-1
clone size: .
D gene: .
CDR3 DNA: TGTGCCAGCTCACCAGTGGCCGACTTCCTGACCGACAATACGGGGCAGTTCTTC
CDR3 protein: CASSPVADFLTDNTGQFF

V gene: TRBV6-5
J gene: TRBJ1-4
clone size: .
D gene: TRBD1
CDR3 DNA: TGTGCCAGCAGACCCGACAGGGGTGAAAAACTGTTTTTT
CDR3 protein: CASRPDRGEKLFF

V gene: TRBV7-2
J gene: TRBJ2-1
clone size: .
D gene: TRBD1
CDR3 DNA: TGTGCCAGCAGCAGCGGGACAGGGGGCTACAATGAGCAGTTCTTC
CDR3 protein: CASSSGTGGYNEQFF